This TCR beta chain was obtained from a study of T cell repertoires in cytomegalovirus infection. The V gene's germline CDR1 is KGHDR and CDR2 SFDVKD. V was pared by 5 bases and J by 0 bases, with 3 bases of the junction left unmatched. This CDR3 is 15 amino acids long. The table lists this clonotype with many counts. TCRdb re-analysed the reads in MiXCR, keeping a single row per CDR3 protein. Among roughly 320,000 distinct CDR3 sequences listed, roughly 9.3% were seen once. This rearrangement joins TRBV24-1 to TRBJ2-5; 9 nucleotides line up with TRBD2. This receptor was identified in a human donor in good health (CMV status not recorded). Some clones in this sample may be carry-over from other donors' samples. The sample comprised PBMCs. The CDR3 nucleotides read TGTGCCACCAGTGGACTAGCGGATCACCAAGAGACCCAGTACTTC. It specifies CATSGLADHQETQYF.